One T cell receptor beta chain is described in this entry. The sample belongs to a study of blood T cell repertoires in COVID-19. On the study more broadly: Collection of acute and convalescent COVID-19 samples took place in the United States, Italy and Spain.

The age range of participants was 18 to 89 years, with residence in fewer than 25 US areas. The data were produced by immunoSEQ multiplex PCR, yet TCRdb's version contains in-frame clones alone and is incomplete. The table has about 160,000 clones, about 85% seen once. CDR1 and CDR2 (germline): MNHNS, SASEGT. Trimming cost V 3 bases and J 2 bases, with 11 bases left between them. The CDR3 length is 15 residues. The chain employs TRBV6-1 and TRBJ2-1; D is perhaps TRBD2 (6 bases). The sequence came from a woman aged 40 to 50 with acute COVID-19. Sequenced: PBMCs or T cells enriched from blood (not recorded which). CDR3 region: CASSEGDWTYNEQFF. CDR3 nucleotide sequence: TGTGCCAGCAGTGAGGGGGACTGGACCTACAATGAGCAGTTCTTC.